This note documents a single T cell receptor (beta chain) sequence. Trimming left V 1 base short and J 0 bases short, with 10 bases between. From germline, CDR1 is GTSNPN and CDR2 SVGIG (reference sequence). The CDR3 is 15 amino acids. The source of the sample is a study of blood T cell repertoires in COVID-19. The repertoire was sequenced with immunoSEQ multiplex PCR; TCRdb's copy has only in-frame clones and lacks some. The sample contains 100,000 or so clones, about four fifths of which appear only once. The V gene is TRBV30, the J gene TRBJ1-3, with a tentative D call TRBD1 (5 bases). The specimen sequenced was peripheral blood. The clonotype comes from a woman between 70 and 85 years old with acute or convalescent COVID-19. The CDR3 loop is CAWSADRYSGNTIYF. The CDR3, as DNA: TGTGCCTGGAGTGCAGACAGATACTCTGGAAACACCATATATTTT.